This record covers a single TCR beta chain. The antigen is unknown. These data belong to a study of lymphopenia after photon versus proton radiotherapy. With V trimmed by 3 bases and J by 6 bases, 6 bases remained unmatched. Germline V gives CDR1 MDHEN, CDR2 SYDVKM. CDR3 size: 15 residues. Method: immunoSEQ multiplex PCR; TCRdb's copy keeps in-frame clones and lacks some. The table records 89,000 or so clones, 80% to 90% of them present only once. The study's findings and limits: Oligoclonal CD8+ Temra expansion after nadir drove photon patients' diversity drop.

Specimen: peripheral blood, collected from a patient treated with proton-based radiotherapy. The clonotype was recovered from a man between 60 and 75 years old with pancreatic cancer. V gene TRBV28 combines with J gene TRBJ2-2; 8 nucleotides agree with TRBD2. CDR3 loop: CASSFQREIPGELFF. The CDR3 nucleotides read TGTGCCAGCAGTTTCCAGCGGGAGATTCCCGGGGAGCTGTTTTTT.